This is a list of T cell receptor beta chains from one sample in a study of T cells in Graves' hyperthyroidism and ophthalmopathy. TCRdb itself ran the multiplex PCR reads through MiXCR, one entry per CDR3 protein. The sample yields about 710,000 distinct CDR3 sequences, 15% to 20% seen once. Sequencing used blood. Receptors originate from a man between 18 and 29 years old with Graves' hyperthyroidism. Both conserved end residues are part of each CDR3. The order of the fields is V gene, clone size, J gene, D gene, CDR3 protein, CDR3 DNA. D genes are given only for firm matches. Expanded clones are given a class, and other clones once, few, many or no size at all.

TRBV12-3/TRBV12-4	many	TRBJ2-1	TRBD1	CASSRGDSNEQFF	TGTGCCAGCAGTAGAGGGGACAGCAATGAGCAGTTCTTC
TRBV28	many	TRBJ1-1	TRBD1	CASSTNYRGPWNTEAFF	TGTGCCAGCAGTACCAATTACAGGGGGCCCTGGAACACTGAAGCTTTCTTT
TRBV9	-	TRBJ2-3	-	CASSVGPDSTDTQYF	TGTGCCAGCAGCGTAGGCCCGGATAGCACAGATACGCAGTATTTT
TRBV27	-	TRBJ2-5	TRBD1	CASSSQGVRETQYF	TGTGCCAGCAGTTCACAGGGGGTCCGGGAGACCCAGTACTTC
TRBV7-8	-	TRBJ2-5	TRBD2	CASSRLAGPRETQYF	TGTGCCAGCAGCCGACTAGCGGGCCCTCGGGAGACCCAGTACTTC
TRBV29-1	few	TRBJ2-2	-	CSVEDRGNTGELFF	TGCAGCGTTGAGGACCGAGGGAACACCGGGGAGCTGTTTTTT
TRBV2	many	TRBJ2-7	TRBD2	CASILLSSGSEQYF	TGTGCCAGCATTCTACTATCCAGCGGGAGTGAGCAGTACTTC
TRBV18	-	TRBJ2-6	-	CASSPQGVGGANVLTF	TGTGCCAGCTCACCACAGGGGGTAGGTGGGGCCAACGTCCTGACTTTC
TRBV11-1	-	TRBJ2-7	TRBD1	CASSFVGTGYEQYF	TGTGCCAGCAGCTTTGTCGGGACAGGGTACGAGCAGTACTTC
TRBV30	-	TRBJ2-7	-	CAWGSPISYEQYF	TGTGCCTGGGGCTCCCCGATCTCCTACGAGCAGTACTTC